These 8 T cell receptor beta chains were all obtained from the same sample, sequenced in a study of immune cell composition in non-small cell lung cancer. Normal lung sampling was at least 3 cm from the tumour, as distant as possible. This table comes from immunoSEQ multiplex PCR, and its TCRdb copy is limited to in-frame clones, with some not included. The data contain approximately 5,000 clones, approximately 71% of them singletons. Sequencing was carried out using non-adjacent lung tissue. These TCRs come from a human donor with non-small cell lung cancer.

This chain connects TRBV19 to TRBJ1-2; perhaps TRBD1 as D (5 bases). This CDR3 region has 13 residues. The germline CDR1 and CDR2 sequences are LNHDA and SQIVND (reference sequence). The V and J ends lost 6 bases and 5 bases respectively, with 13 bases between them. As DNA, the CDR3 is TGTGCCAGTAGGAGAGGGGCGGCATATGGCTACACCTTC. It codes for CASRRGAAYGYTF.

In this sample, this clone turned up a few times. The chain carries TRBV7-6 and TRBJ1-2; perhaps TRBD1 as D (5 bases). V shed 4 bases and J shed 6 bases, with 12 bases lying between them. Germline V lookup: CDR1 SGHVS, CDR2 FNYEAQ. The CDR3 runs to 13 residues. For the CDR3, the DNA is TGTGCCAGCAGCTCCCTCGTAGGGGATGGCTACACCTTC. Protein product: CASSSLVGDGYTF. Full variable domain (rest looked up from reference TRBV7-6 and TRBJ1-2): GAGVSQSPRYKVTKRGQDVALRCDPISGHVSLYWYRQALGQGPEFLTYFNYEAQQDKSGLPNDRFSAERPEGSISTLTIQRTEQRDSAMYRCASSSLVGDGYTFGSGTRLTVV.

The J gene is TRBJ2-5, the V gene TRBV15, with a weak D call TRBD2 (6 bases). Germline-derived CDR1 and CDR2 are LNHNV and YYDKDF (reference sequence). V lost 8 bases, J lost 1 base, and 17 bases lay in between. This CDR3 has 15 residues. CDR3 protein: CATSYLKRAQETQYF. The CDR3 DNA follows: TGTGCCACCTCCTACTTAAAGCGGGCCCAAGAGACCCAGTACTTC.

The chain joins TRBV6-1 to TRBJ2-7; D call uncertain. Germline V gene data show CDR1 as MNHNS and CDR2 as SASEGT. The V end lost 6 bases, the J end lost 0 bases, and 12 bases lay between the germline ends. The CDR3 extends over 14 amino acids. The CDR3 is CASSLGSSSYEQYF. CDR3 sequence (DNA): TGTGCCAGCAGCTTGGGGTCATCCTCCTACGAGCAGTACTTC.

The chain links TRBV7-2 to TRBJ2-1; TRBD2 matches at 11 bases. Germline trimming cut 5 bases from V and 10 bases from J; bases unmatched to any gene: 10. This CDR3 region has 15 residues. CDR1 is SGHTA, CDR2 FQGNSA, per germline. CDR3 bases: TGTGCCAGCAGCACTGTTAGCGGGGGGGCCATAGAGCAGTTCTTC. It yields the protein CASSTVSGGAIEQFF.

This sequence joins TRBV7-2 and TRBJ1-1; possibly TRBD1 for D (5 bases). CDR1 SGHTA and CDR2 FQGNSA come from the germline V gene. Trimming took 6 bases from V and 2 from J, leaving 13 bases between them. The CDR3 has 14 residues. This CDR3 is CASSQRGSNTEAFF. The CDR3 DNA follows: TGTGCCAGCAGTCAAAGGGGCTCAAACACTGAAGCTTTCTTT.

The rearrangement uses TRBV15 and TRBJ2-1, with TRBD2 matching 9 bases. V was clipped by 0 bases and J by 4 bases; unmatched bases: 4. The germline gives CDR1 LNHNV, CDR2 YYDKDF (reference sequence). The CDR3 is 16 amino acids. The CDR3 sequence: CATSRDSGGPYNEQFF. The CDR3 bases are TGTGCCACCAGCAGAGATAGCGGGGGCCCATACAATGAGCAGTTCTTC.

This clone was detected once. The rearrangement links TRBV29-1 to TRBJ1-1; D may be TRBD1 (5 bases). Trimming cost V 4 bases and J 1 base, with 10 bases left between them. The CDR3 has 13 residues. Germline CDR1 and CDR2: SQVTM and ANQGSEA. For the CDR3, the DNA is TGCAGCGTTGCACGGGGGGGGAACACTGAAGCTTTCTTT. Amino acids: CSVARGGNTEAFF. The whole variable domain, remainder taken from reference TRBV29-1 and TRBJ1-1, is SAVISQKPSRDICQRGTSLTIQCQVDSQVTMMFWYRQQPGQSLTLIATANQGSEATYESGFVIDKFPISRPNLTFSTLTVSNMSPEDSSIYLCSVARGGNTEAFFGQGTRLTVV.